This entry is about one TCR beta chain. What it binds is unknown. This sample is drawn from a study of cytomegalovirus exposure and HLA in healthy donors. Germline CDR1 reads MDHEN; CDR2 reads SYDVKM. The junction had 14 bases not matched to a gene; V was cut back by 7 bases and J by 5 bases. The CDR3 totals 16 residues. A multiplex PCR was run with 60 Vbeta primers and 13 Jbeta primers. This table comes from immunoSEQ multiplex PCR, and its TCRdb copy is limited to in-frame clones, with some not included. The data show more than 200,000 clones, more than 75% seen once. Sampled while nominally healthy, donors likely had unrecorded immune exposures. Broader study findings: In a later analysis, CMV-associated beta chains were mostly HLA-associated, it appeared. Most subjects had HLA-A and HLA-B alleles reportedly predicted accurately by TCR beta sequences.

The sequence came from a human donor in good health. Sequenced: PBMCs. The chain carries TRBV28 and TRBJ2-5; TRBD2 aligns across 9 bases. The CDR3 DNA reads as TGTGCCAGCACGTTGGGGGGTAGCGGGAGTCAGGAGACCCAGTACTTC. This gives the protein CASTLGGSGSQETQYF.